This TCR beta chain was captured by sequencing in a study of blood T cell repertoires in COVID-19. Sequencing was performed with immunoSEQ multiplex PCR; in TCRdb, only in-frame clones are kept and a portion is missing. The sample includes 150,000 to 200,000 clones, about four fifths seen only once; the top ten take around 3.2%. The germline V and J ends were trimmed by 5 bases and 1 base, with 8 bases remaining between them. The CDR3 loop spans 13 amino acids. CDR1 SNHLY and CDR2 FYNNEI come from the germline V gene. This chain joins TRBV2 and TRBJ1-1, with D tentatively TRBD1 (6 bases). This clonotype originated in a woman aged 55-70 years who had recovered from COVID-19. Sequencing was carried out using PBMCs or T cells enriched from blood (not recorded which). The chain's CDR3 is CASSSDRNTEAFF. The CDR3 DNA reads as TGTGCCAGCAGTTCGGACAGGAACACTGAAGCTTTCTTT.